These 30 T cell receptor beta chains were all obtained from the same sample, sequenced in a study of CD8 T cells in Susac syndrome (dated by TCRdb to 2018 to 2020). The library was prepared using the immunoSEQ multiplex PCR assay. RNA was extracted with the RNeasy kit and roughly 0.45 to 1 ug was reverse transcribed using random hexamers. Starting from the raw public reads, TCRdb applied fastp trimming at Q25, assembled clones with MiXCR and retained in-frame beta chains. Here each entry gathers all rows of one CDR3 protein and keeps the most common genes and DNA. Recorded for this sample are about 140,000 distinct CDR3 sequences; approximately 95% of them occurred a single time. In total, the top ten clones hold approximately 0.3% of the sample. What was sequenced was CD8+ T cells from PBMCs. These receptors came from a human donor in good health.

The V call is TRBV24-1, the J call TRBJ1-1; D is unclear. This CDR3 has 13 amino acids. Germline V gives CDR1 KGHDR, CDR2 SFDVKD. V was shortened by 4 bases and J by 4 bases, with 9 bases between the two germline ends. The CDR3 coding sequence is TGTGCCACCAGTGACTGGCTGGCCACTGAAGCTTTCTTT. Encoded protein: CATSDWLATEAFF.

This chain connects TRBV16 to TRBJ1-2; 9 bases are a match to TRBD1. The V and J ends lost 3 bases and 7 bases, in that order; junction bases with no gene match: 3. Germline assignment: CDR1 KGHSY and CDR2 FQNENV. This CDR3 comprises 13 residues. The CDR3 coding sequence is TGTGCCAGCAGCCATACAGGGGGCGGTGGCTACACCTTC. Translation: CASSHTGGGGYTF. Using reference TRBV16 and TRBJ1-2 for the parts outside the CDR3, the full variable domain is GEEVAQTPKHLVRGEGQKAKLYCAPIKGHSYVFWYQQVLKNEFKFLISFQNENVFDETGMPKERFSAKCLPNSPCSLEIQATKLEDSAVYFCASSHTGGGGYTFGSGTRLTVV.

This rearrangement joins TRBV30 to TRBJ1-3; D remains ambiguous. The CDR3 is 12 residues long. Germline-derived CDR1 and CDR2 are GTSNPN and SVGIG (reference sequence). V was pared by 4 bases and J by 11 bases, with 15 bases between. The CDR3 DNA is TGTGCCTGGAATCCTTCGGCGGTCGCCATATATTTT. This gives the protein CAWNPSAVAIYF.

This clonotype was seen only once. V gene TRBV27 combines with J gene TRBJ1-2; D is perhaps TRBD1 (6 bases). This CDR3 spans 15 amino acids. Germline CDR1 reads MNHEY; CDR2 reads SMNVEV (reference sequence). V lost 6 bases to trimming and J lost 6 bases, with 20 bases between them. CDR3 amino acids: CASRRRQGFYDGYTF. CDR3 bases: TGTGCCAGCAGGCGTAGGCAGGGGTTTTACGATGGCTACACCTTC.

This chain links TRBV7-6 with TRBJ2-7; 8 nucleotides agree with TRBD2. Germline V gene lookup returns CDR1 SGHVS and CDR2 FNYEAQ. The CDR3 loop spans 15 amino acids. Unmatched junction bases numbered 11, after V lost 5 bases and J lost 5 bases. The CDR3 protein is CASSGGRSPTDEQYF. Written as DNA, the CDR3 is TGTGCCAGCAGCGGCGGGAGGTCGCCGACCGACGAGCAGTACTTC.

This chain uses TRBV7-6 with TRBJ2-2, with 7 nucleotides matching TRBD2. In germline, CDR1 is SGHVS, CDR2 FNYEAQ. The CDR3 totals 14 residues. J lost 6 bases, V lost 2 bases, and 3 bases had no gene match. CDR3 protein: CASSLRGGAGELFF. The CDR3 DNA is TGTGCCAGCAGCTTACGTGGGGGGGCCGGGGAGCTGTTTTTT.

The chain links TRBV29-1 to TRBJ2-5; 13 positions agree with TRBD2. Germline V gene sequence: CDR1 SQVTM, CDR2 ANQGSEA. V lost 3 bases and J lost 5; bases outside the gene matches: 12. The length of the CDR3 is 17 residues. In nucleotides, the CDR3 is TGCAGCGTTGAGGGACTAGCGGGACCAGTACGGGGGGAGACCCAGTACTTC. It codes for CSVEGLAGPVRGETQYF.

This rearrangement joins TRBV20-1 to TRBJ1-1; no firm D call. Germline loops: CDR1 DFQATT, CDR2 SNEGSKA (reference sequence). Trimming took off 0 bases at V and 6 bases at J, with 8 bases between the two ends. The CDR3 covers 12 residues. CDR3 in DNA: TGCAGTGCTAGAGATTGGGCAGCTGAAGCTTTCTTT. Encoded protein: CSARDWAAEAFF.

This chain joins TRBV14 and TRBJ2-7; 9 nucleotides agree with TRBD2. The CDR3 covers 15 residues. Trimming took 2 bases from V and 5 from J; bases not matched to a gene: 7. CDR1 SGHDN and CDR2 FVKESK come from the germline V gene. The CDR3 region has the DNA TGTGCCAGCAGCCAACCGGCGGGAGGGCCACACGAGCAGTACTTC. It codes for CASSQPAGGPHEQYF.

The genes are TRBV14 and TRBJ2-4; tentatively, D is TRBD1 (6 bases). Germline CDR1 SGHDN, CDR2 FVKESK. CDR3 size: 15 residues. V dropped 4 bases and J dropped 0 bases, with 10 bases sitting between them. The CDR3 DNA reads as TGTGCCAGCAGCCGAACAGGGTTAGCCAAAAACATTCAGTACTTC. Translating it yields CASSRTGLAKNIQYF.

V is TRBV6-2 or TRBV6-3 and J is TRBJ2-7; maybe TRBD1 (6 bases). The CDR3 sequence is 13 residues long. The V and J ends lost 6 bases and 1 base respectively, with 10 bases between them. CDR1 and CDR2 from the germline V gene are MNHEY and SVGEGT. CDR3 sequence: CASRSGTSYEQYF. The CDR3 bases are TGTGCCAGCAGGTCCGGGACATCCTACGAGCAGTACTTC.

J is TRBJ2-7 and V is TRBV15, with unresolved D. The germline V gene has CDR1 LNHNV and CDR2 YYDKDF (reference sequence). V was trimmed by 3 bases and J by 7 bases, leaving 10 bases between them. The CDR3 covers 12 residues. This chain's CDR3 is CATSRDRREQYF. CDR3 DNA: TGTGCCACCAGCAGGGACCGACGGGAGCAGTACTTC.

CDR3 bases: TGTGCCAGCAGTGCCCGACAGGGACCCTACGAGCAGTACTTC. Protein: CASSARQGPYEQYF. The V call is TRBV25-1, the J call TRBJ2-7, with TRBD1 matching 7 bases. CDR3 size: 14 residues. CDR1 MGHDK and CDR2 SYGVNS come from the germline V gene. The V and J ends lost 4 bases and 2 bases, in that order; junction bases with no gene match: 5.

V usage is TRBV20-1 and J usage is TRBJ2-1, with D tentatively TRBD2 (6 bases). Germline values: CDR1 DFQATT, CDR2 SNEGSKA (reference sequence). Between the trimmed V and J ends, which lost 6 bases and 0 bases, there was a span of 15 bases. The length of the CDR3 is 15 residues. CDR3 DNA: TGCAGTGCAAGGGACTTTTCAAGCTCCTACAATGAGCAGTTCTTC. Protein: CSARDFSSSYNEQFF.

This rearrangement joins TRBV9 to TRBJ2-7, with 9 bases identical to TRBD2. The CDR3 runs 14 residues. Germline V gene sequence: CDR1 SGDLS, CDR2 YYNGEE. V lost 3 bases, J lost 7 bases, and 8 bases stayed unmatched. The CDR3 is CASSGSGSEEEQYF. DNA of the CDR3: TGTGCCAGCAGCGGTAGCGGGAGCGAGGAAGAGCAGTACTTC. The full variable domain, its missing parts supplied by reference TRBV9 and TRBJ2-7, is DSGVTQTPKHLITATGQRVTLRCSPRSGDLSVYWYQQSLDQGLQFLIQYYNGEERAKGNILERFSAQQFPDLHSELNLSSLELGDSALYFCASSGSGSEEEQYFGPGTRLTVT.

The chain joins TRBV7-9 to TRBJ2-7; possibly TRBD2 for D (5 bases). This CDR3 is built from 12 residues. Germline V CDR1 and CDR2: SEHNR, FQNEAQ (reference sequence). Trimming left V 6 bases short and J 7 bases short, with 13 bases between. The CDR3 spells CASRPYRREQYF. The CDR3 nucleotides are TGTGCCAGCAGACCTTACCGGAGGGAGCAGTACTTC.

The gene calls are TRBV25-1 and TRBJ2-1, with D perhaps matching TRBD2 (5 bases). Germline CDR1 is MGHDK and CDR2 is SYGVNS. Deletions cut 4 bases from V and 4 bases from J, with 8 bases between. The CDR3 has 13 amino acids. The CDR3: CASSAGWYNEQFF. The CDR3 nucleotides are TGTGCCAGCAGTGCGGGGTGGTACAATGAGCAGTTCTTC.

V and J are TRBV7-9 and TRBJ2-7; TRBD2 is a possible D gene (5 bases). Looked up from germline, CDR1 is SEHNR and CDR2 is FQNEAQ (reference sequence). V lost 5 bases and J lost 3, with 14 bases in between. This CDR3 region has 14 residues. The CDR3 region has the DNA TGTGCCAGCAGCGGTCGGACTCCTGGCTACGAGCAGTACTTC. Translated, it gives CASSGRTPGYEQYF.

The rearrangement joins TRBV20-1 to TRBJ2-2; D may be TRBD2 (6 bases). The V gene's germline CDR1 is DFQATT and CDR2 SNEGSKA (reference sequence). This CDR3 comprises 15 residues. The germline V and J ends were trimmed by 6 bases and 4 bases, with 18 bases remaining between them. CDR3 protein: CSAKDGGLGTGELFF. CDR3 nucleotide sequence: TGCAGTGCGAAGGACGGAGGGTTAGGCACCGGGGAGCTGTTTTTT.

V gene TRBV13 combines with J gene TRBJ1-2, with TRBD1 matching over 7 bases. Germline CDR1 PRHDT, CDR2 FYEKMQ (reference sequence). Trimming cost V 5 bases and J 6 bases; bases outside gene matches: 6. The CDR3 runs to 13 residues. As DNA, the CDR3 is TGTGCCAGCAGCCTCGGACAGGTCCATGGCTACACCTTC. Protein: CASSLGQVHGYTF.

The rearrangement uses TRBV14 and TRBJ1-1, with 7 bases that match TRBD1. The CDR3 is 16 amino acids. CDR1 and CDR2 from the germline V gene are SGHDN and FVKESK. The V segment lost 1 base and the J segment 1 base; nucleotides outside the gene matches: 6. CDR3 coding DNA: TGTGCCAGCAGCCAAGCTAAGTGGACAGGGAACACTGAAGCTTTCTTT. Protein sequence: CASSQAKWTGNTEAFF.

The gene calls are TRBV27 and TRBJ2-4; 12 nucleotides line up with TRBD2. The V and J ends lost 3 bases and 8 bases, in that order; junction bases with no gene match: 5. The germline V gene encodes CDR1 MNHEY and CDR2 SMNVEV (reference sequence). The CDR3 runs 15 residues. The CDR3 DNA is TGTGCCAGCAGTTTGACTAGCGGGAGAGTTGACATTCAGTACTTC. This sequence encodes CASSLTSGRVDIQYF.

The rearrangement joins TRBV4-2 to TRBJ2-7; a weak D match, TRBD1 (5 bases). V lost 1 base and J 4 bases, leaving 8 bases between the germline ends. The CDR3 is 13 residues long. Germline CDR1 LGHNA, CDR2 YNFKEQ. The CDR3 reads CASSQGGTYEQYF. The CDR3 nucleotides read TGTGCCAGCAGCCAAGGGGGCACATACGAGCAGTACTTC.

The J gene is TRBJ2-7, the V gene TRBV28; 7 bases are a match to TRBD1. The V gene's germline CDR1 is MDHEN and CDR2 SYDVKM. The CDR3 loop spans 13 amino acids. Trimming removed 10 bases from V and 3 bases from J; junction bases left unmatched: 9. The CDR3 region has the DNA TGTGCCACGGCCGGGACAGCAATCTACGAGCAGTACTTC. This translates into CATAGTAIYEQYF.

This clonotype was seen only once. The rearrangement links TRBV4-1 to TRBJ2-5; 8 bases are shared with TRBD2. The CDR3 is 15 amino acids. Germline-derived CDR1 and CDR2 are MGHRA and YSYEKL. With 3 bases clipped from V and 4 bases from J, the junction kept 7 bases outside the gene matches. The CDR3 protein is CASSQDPGTRETQYF. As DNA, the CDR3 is TGCGCCAGCAGCCAGGACCCCGGGACTAGAGAGACCCAGTACTTC.

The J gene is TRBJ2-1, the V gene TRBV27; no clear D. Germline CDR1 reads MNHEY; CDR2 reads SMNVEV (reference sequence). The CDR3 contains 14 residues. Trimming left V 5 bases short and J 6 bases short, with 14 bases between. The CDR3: CASSILITANEQFF. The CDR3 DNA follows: TGTGCCAGCAGTATACTCATCACGGCCAATGAGCAGTTCTTC.

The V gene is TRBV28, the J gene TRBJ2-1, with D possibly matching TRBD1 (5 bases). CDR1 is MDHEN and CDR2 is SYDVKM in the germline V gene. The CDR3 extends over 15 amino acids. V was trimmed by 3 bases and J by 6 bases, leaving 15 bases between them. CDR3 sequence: CASSFILGEGNEQFF. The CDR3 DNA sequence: TGTGCCAGCAGTTTCATTCTAGGGGAAGGCAATGAGCAGTTCTTC. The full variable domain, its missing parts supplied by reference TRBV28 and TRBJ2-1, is DVKVTQSSRYLVKRTGEKVFLECVQDMDHENMFWYRQDPGLGLRLIYFSYDVKMKEKGDIPEGYSVSREKKERFSLILESASTNQTSMYLCASSFILGEGNEQFFGPGTRLTVL.

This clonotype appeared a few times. The CDR3 coding sequence is TGTGCCAGCAGTCGACCACCGACAGTCGATAATGAAAAACTGTTTTTT. This encodes CASSRPPTVDNEKLFF. The J gene is TRBJ1-4, the V gene TRBV6-1, with D possibly TRBD1 on 5 matching bases. The germline V gene has CDR1 MNHNS and CDR2 SASEGT. The CDR3 is made up of 16 amino acids. V was pared by 5 bases and J by 4 bases, with 17 bases between.

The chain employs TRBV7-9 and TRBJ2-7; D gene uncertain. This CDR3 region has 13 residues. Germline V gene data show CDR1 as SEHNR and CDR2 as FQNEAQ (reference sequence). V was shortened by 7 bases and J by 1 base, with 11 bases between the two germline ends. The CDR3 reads CASNWAGSYEQYF. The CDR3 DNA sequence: TGTGCCAGCAACTGGGCAGGTTCCTACGAGCAGTACTTC.

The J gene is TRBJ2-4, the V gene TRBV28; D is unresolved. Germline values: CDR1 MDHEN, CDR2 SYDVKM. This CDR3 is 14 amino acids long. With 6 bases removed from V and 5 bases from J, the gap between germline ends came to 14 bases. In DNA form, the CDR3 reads TGTGCCAGCAGCTTTAGTGGCGGAGAAAACATTCAGTACTTC. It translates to CASSFSGGENIQYF.